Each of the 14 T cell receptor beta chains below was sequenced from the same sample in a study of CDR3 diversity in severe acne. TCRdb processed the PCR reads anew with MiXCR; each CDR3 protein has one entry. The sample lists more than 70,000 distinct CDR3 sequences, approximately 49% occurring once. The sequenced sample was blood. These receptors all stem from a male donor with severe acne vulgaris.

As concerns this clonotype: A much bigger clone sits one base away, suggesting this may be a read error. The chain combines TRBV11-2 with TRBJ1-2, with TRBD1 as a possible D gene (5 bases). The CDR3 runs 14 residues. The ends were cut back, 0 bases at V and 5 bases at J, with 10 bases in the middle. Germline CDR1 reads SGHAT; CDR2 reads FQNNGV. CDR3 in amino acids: CASSLDAREYGYTF. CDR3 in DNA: TGTGCCAGCAGCTTAGATGCCAGGGAGTATGGCTACACCTTC.

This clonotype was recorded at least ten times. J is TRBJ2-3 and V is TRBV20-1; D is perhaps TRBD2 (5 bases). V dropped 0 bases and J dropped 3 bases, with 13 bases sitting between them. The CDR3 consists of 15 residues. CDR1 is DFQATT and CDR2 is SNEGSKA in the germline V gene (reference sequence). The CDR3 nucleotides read TGCAGTGCTAGAGATCTGGCGGGTGGGACAGATACGCAGTATTTT. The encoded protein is CSARDLAGGTDTQYF.

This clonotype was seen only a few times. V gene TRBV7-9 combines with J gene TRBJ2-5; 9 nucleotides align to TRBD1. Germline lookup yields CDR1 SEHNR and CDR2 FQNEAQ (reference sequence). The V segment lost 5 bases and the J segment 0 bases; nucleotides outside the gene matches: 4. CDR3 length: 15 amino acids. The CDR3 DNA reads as TGTGCCAGCAGCGCGAGACAGGGGGACCAAGAGACCCAGTACTTC. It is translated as CASSARQGDQETQYF.

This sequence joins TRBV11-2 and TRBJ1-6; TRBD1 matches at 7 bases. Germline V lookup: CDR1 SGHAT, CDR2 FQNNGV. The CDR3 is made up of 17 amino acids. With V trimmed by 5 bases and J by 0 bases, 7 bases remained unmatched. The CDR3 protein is CASSIQGFSSYNSPLHF. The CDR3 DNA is TGTGCCAGCAGCATACAGGGGTTCAGCTCCTATAATTCACCCCTCCACTTT.

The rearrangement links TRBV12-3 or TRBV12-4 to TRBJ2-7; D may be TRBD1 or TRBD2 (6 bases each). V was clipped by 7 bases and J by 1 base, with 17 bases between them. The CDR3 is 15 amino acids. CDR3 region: CASTPRRDTSYEQYF. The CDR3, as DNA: TGTGCCAGCACCCCCAGGAGGGACACTTCCTACGAGCAGTACTTC.

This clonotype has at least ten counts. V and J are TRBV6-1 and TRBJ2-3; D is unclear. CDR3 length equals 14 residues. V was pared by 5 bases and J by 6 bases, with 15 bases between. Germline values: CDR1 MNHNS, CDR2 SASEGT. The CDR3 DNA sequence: TGTGCCAGCAGTCTTGGATCGAACTCGGATACGCAGTATTTT. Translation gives CASSLGSNSDTQYF.

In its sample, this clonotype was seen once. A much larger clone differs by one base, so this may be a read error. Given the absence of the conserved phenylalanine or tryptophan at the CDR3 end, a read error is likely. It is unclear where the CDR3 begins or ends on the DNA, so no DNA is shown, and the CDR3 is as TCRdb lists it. CDR3 sequence: CASSGGTGWYS. The V gene is TRBV5-8, the J gene TRBJ2-7; TRBD1 reflects the table's D call only, with no check against the DNA. The CDR3 extends over 11 residues, inclusive of both ends. Germline loops: CDR1 SGHTS, CDR2 YDEGEE.

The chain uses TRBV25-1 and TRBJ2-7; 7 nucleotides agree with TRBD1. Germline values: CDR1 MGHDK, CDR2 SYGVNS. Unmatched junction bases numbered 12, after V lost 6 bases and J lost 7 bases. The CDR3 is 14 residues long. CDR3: CASSTPGQHNEQYF. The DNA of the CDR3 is TGTGCCAGCAGCACACCGGGACAGCACAATGAGCAGTACTTC.

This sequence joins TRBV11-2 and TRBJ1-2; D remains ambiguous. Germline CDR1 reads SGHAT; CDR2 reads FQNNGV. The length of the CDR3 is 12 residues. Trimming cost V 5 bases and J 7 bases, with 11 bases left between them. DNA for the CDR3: TGTGCCAGCAGCCACGACTTAGGTGGCTACACCTTC. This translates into CASSHDLGGYTF.

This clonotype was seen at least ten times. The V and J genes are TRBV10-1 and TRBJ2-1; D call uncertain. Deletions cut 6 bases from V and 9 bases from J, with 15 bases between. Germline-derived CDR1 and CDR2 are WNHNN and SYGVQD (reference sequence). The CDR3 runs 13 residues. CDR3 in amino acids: CASSHDTSGEQFF. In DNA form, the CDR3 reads TGCGCCAGCAGCCACGACACGTCGGGTGAGCAGTTCTTC.

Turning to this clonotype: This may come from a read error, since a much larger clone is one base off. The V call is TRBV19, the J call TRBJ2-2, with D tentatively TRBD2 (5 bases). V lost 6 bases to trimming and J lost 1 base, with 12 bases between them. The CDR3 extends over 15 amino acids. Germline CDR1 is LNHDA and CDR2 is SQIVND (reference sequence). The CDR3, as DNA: TGTGCCAGTAGCCACGACGGGATGAACACCGGGGAGCTGTTTTTT. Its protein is CASSHDGMNTGELFF.

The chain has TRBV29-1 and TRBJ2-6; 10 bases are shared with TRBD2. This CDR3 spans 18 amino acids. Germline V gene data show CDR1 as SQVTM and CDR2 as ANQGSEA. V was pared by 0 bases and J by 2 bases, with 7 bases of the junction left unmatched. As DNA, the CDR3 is TGCAGCGTTGAAGAGATCCCTAGCGGGAGCCCTGGGGCCAACGTCCTGACTTTC. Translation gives CSVEEIPSGSPGANVLTF.

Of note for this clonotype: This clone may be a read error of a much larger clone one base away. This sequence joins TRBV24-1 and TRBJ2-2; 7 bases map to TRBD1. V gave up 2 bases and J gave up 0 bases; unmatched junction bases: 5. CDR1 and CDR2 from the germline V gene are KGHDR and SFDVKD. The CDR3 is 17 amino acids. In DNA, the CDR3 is TGTGCCACCAGTGATTCCCCTGACAGGGCGAACACCGGGGAGCTGTTTTTT. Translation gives CATSDSPDRANTGELFF.

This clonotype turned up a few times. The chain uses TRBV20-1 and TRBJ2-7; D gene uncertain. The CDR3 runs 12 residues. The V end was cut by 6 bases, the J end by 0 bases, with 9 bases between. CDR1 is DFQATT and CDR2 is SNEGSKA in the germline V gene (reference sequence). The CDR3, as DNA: TGCAGTGCACCTCCGTGCTCCTACGAGCAGTACTTC. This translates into CSAPPCSYEQYF.